The T cell receptor (beta chain) under discussion was sequenced for a study of T cell responses to AZD1222 COVID-19 vaccine. Trimming left V 5 bases short and J 5 bases short, with 9 bases between. The germline CDR1 and CDR2 sequences are SEHNR and FQNEAQ (reference sequence). The CDR3 covers 12 residues. Turning to this clone: Antigen specificity is unknown.

Sequencing used immunoSEQ multiplex PCR; TCRdb keeps in-frame clones, though not all of them. This table holds approximately 120,000 clones, around 89% found once. Whole-study findings and limits: Among AZD1222 vaccinees, only six were seropositive at baseline.

The chain combines TRBV7-9 with TRBJ1-2; a weak D match, TRBD1 (5 bases). This receptor was identified in an adult in good health. The material sequenced was peripheral blood, taken on day 0 of MenACWY control vaccination. As DNA, the CDR3 is TGTGCCAGCAGCCCGGGGGGATATGGCTACACCTTC. Its protein product is CASSPGGYGYTF.